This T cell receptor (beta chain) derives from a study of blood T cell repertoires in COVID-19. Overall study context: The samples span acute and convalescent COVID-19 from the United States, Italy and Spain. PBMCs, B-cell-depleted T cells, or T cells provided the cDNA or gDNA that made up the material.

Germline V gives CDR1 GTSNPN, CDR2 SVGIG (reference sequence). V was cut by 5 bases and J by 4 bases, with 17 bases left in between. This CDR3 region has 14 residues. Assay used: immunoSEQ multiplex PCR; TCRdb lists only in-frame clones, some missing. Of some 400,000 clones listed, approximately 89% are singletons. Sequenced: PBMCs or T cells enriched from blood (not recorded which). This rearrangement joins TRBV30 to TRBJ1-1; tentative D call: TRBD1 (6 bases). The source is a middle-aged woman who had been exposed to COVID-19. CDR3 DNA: TGTGCCTGGGGGAGGGGGGGATCGGGCACTGAAGCTTTCTTT. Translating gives CAWGRGGSGTEAFF.